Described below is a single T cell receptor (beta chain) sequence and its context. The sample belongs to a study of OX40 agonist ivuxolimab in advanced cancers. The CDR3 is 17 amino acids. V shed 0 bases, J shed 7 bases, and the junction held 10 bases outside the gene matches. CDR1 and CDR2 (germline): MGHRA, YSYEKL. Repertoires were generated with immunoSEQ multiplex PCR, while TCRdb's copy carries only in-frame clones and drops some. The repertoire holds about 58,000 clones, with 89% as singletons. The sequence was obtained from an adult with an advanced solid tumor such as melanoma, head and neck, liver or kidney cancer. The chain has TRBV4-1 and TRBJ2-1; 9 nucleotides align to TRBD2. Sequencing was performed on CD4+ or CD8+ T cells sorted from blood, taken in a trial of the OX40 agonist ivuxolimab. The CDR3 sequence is CASSQDWGLAGFNEQFF. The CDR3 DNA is TGCGCCAGCAGCCAAGATTGGGGCCTAGCGGGATTTAATGAGCAGTTCTTC.